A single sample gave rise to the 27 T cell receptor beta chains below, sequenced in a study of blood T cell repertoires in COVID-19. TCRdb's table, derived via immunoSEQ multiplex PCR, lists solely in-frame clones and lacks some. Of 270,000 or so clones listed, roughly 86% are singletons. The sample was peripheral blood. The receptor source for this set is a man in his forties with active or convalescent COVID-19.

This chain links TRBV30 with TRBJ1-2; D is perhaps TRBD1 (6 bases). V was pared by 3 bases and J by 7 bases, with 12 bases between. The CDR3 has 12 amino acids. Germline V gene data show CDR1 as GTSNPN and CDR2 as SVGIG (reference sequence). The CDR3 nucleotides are TGTGCCTGGAGAGGGGGAAGGGGTGGCTACACCTTC. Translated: CAWRGGRGGYTF.

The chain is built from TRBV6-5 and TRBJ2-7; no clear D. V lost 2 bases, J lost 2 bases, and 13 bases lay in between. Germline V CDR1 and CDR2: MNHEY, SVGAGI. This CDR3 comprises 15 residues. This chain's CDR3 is CASSYRGAVPYEQYF. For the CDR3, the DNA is TGTGCCAGCAGTTACCGAGGCGCTGTGCCCTACGAGCAGTACTTC.

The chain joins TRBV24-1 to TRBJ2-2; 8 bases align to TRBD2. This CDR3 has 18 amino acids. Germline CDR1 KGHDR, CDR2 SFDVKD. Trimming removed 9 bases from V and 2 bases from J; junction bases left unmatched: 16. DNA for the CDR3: TGTGCCACCCGGCGGGCGCCGCGGGAGGCCCCTAACACCGGGGAGCTGTTTTTT. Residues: CATRRAPREAPNTGELFF.

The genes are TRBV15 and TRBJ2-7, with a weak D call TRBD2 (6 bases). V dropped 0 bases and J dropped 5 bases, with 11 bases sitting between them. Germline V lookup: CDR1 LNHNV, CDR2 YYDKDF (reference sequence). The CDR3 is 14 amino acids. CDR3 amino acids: CATSRDRRGHEQYF. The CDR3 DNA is TGTGCCACCAGCAGAGATAGGCGGGGACACGAGCAGTACTTC.

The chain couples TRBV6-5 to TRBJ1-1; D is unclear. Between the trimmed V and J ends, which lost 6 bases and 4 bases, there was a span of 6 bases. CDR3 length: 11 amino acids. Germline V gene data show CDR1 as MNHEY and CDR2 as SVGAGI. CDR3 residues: CASRRITEAFF. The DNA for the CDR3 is TGTGCCAGCAGGAGGATCACTGAAGCTTTCTTT.

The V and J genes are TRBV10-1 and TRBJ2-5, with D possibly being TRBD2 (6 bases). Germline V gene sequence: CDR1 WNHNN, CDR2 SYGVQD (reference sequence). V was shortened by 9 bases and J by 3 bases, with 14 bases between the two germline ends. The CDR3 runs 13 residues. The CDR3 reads CARKAGLKETQYF. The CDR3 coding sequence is TGCGCCAGAAAGGCGGGGCTAAAAGAGACCCAGTACTTC.

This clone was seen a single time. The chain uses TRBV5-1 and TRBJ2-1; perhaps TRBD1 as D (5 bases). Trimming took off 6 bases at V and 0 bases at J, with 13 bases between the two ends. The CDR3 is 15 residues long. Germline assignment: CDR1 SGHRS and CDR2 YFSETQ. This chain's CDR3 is CASKSQGDSYNEQFF. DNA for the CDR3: TGCGCCAGCAAATCTCAAGGGGACTCCTACAATGAGCAGTTCTTC.

The CDR3 DNA reads as TGTGCCAGCAGCTCCGACTCCAATGAGCAGTTCTTC. This translates into CASSSDSNEQFF. This rearrangement joins TRBV6-5 to TRBJ2-1; no firm D call. The CDR3 has 12 amino acids. V was shortened by 6 bases and J by 6 bases, with 9 bases between the two germline ends. CDR1 is MNHEY and CDR2 is SVGAGI in the germline V gene.

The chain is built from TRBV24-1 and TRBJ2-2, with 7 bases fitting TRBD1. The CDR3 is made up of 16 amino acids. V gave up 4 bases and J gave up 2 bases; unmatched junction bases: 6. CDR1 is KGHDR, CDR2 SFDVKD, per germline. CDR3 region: CATSDSGTVNTGELFF. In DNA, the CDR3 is TGTGCCACCAGTGACTCAGGGACAGTTAACACCGGGGAGCTGTTTTTT.

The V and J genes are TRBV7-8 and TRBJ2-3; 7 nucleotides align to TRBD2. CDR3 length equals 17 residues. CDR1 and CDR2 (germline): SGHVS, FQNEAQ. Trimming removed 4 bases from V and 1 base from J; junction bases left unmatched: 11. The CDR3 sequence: CASSYQSTSLGTDTQYF. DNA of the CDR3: TGTGCCAGCAGCTACCAATCGACTAGCCTCGGCACAGATACGCAGTATTTT. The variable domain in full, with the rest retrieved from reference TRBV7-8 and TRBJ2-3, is GAGVSQSPRYKVAKRGQDVALRCDPISGHVSLFWYQQALGQGPEFLTYFQNEAQLDKSGLPSDRFFAERPEGSVSTLKIQRTQQEDSAVYLCASSYQSTSLGTDTQYFGPGTRLTVL.

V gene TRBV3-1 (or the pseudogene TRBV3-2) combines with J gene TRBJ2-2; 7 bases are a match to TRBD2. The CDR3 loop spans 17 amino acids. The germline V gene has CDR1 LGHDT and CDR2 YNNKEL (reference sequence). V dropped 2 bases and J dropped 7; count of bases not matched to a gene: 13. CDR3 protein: CASSQTSGTTGVGELFF. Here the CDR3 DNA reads TGTGCCAGCAGCCAAACATCCGGGACTACGGGGGTCGGGGAGCTGTTTTTT.

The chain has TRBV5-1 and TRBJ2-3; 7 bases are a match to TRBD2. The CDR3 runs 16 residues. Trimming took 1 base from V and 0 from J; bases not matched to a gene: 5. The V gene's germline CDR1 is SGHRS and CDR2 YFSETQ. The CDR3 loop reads CASSLPSGSSTDTQYF. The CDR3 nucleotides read TGCGCCAGCAGCTTGCCTAGCGGCTCTAGCACAGATACGCAGTATTTT.

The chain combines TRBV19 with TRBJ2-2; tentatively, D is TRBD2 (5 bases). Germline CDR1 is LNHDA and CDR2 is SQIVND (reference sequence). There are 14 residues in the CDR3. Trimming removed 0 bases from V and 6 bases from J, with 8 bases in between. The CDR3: CASSIDRGSGELFF. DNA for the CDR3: TGTGCCAGTAGTATAGATCGAGGGTCCGGGGAGCTGTTTTTT.

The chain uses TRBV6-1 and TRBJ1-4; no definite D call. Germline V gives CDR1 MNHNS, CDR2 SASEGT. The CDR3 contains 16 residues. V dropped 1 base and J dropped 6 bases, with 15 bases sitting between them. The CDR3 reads CASSEESPGPYEKLFF. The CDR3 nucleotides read TGTGCCAGCAGTGAAGAGTCCCCTGGGCCATATGAAAAACTGTTTTTT.

The CDR3 DNA reads TGTGCCAGCAGTGAACAACTAGCGGGGTTAGGACTCACCGGGGAGCTGTTTTTT. Its translation is CASSEQLAGLGLTGELFF. The rearrangement uses TRBV2 and TRBJ2-2; 10 bases agree with TRBD2. Germline CDR1 reads SNHLY; CDR2 reads FYNNEI. V lost 2 bases and J lost 4; bases outside the gene matches: 10. The CDR3 loop spans 18 amino acids.

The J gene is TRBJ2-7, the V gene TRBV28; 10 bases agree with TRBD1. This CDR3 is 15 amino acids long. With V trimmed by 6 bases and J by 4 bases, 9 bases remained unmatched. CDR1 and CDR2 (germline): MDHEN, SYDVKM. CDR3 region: CASRPDRGRVYEQYF. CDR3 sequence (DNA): TGTGCCAGCAGGCCAGACAGGGGGCGCGTATACGAGCAGTACTTC.

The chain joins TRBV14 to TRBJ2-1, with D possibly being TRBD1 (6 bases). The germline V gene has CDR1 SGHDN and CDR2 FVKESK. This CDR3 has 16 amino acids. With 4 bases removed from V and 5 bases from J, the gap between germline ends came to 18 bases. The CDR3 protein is CASSPYGTPENNEQFF. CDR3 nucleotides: TGTGCCAGCAGCCCGTACGGGACACCGGAAAACAATGAGCAGTTCTTC.

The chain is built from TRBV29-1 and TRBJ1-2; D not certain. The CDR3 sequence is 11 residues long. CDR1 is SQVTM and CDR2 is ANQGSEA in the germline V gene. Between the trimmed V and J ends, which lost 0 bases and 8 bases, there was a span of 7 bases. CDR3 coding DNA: TGCAGCGTTGAAGATCGAGAAGGCTACACCTTC. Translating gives CSVEDREGYTF.

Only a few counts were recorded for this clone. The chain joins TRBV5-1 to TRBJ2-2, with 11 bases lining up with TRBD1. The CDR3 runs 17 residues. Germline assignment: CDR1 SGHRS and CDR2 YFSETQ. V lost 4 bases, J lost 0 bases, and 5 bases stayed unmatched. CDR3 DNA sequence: TGCGCCAGCAGCAGGGGACAGGGGGGCACGAACACCGGGGAGCTGTTTTTT. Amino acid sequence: CASSRGQGGTNTGELFF.

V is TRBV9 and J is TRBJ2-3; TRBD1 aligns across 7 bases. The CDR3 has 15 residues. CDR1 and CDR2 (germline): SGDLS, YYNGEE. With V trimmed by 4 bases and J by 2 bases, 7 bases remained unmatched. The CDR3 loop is CASSRDRADTDTQYF. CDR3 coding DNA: TGTGCCAGCAGCCGAGACAGGGCTGACACAGATACGCAGTATTTT.

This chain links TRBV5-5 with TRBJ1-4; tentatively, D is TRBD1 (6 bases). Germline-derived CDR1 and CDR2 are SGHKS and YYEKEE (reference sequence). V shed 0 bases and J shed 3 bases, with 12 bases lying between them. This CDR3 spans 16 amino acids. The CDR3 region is CASSLVGAPANEKLFF. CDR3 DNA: TGTGCCAGCAGCTTGGTGGGGGCGCCGGCTAATGAAAAACTGTTTTTT.

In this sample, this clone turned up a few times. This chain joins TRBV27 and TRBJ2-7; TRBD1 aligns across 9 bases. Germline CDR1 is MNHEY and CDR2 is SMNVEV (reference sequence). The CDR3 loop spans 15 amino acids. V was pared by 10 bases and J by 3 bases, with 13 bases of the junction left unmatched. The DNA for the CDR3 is TGTGCCACTCGAACCGGGACAGGGATTATCTACGAGCAGTACTTC. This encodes CATRTGTGIIYEQYF.

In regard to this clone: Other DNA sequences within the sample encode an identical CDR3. The CDR3 reads CASSPRSTGFNSPLHF. Here the CDR3 DNA reads TGTGCCAGCAGCCCTCGATCCACAGGCTTTAACTCACCCCTCCACTTT. The chain has TRBV9 and TRBJ1-6; a possible D gene is TRBD1 (5 bases). Looked up from germline, CDR1 is SGDLS and CDR2 is YYNGEE. Trimming shortened V by 4 bases and J by 10 bases, and 21 bases separated the two germline ends. This CDR3 is 16 amino acids long.

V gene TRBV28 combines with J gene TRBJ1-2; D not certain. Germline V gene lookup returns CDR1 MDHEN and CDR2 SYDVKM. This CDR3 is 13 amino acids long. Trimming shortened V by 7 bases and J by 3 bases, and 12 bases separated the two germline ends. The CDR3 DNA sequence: TGTGCCAGCACCGTATCCCCGTACTATGGCTACACCTTC. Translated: CASTVSPYYGYTF.

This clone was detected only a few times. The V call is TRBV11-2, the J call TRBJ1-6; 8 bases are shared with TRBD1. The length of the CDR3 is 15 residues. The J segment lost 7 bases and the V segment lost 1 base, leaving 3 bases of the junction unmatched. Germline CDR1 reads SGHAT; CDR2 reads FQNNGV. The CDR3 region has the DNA TGTGCCAGCAGCTTAGGGCAGGGGGCGAATTCACCCCTCCACTTT. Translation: CASSLGQGANSPLHF.

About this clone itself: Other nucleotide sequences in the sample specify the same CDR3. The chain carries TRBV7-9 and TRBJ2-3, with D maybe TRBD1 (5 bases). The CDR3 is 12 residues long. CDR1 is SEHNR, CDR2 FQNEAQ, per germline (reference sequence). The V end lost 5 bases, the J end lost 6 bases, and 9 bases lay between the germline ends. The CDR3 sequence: CASSQSGDTQYF. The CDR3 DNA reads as TGTGCCAGCAGCCAATCAGGGGATACGCAGTATTTT.

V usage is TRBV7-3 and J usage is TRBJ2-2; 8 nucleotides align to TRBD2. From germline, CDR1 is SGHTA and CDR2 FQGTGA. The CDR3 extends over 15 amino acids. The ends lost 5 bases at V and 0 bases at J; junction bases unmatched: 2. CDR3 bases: TGTGCCAGCAGCCGGACTAGCCCGAACACCGGGGAGCTGTTTTTT. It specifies CASSRTSPNTGELFF.